This entry lists 20 T cell receptor beta chains sequenced from one sample in a study of regulatory T cells in long-lasting Graves disease. Construction of the TCR beta libraries employed iRepertoire HTBI primers in conjunction with Arm-PCR of CDR3 regions. TCRdb reprocessed the multiplex PCR reads with MiXCR, giving one entry per CDR3 protein. The sample yields almost 350,000 distinct CDR3 sequences, 20% seen once. Sample time point: persistent/refractory GD, antithyroid drugs over 5 years with positive TRAb. RNA from PBMCs was the source of the TCR library. The specimen comprised peripheral blood mononuclear cells (PBMCs), sampled when the disease was refractory, from a patient treated with antithyroid drugs. The receptor set was obtained from a female donor with Graves disease.

Here the CDR3 DNA reads TGTGCCATCAAACAGGGATCAGGCTACACCTTC. It encodes CAIKQGSGYTF. The chain has TRBV10-3 and TRBJ1-2, with TRBD1 as a possible D gene (6 bases). Trimming cost V 7 bases and J 8 bases, with 11 bases left between them. Germline CDR1 is ENHRY and CDR2 is SYGVKD. This CDR3 spans 11 amino acids.

This clonotype has only a few counts. The chain recombines TRBV7-9 with TRBJ2-1; 7 positions match TRBD2. The CDR3 has 14 amino acids. Germline CDR1 reads SEHNR; CDR2 reads FQNEAQ (reference sequence). Germline trimming cut 1 base from V and 13 bases from J; bases unmatched to any gene: 10. CDR3 sequence reads: CASSLGSHQREQFF. CDR3 in DNA: TGTGCCAGCAGCTTAGGGTCCCACCAGCGGGAACAGTTCTTC.

The rearrangement joins TRBV7-9 to TRBJ1-5; 7 nucleotides line up with TRBD1. The CDR3 length is 13 residues. The ends lost 4 bases at V and 7 bases at J; junction bases unmatched: 4. CDR1 is SEHNR, CDR2 FQNEAQ, per germline (reference sequence). The CDR3 region has the DNA TGTGCCAGCAGCTCAAGACAGGGCCAGCCCCAGCATTTT. It translates to CASSSRQGQPQHF.

There are many counts of this clonotype. The chain links TRBV7-2 to TRBJ2-7; D not certain. This CDR3 has 15 residues. Germline V CDR1 and CDR2: SGHTA, FQGNSA. Deletions cut 0 bases from V and 4 bases from J, with 13 bases between. Written as DNA, the CDR3 is TGTGCCAGCAGCTTAGCGGCGGCCACTCAATACGAGCAGTACTTC. This encodes CASSLAAATQYEQYF.

This clonotype was seen repeatedly, ten times or more. This chain uses TRBV7-8 with TRBJ1-2; possibly TRBD1 for D (6 bases). This CDR3 is built from 14 residues. Deletions cut 4 bases from V and 8 bases from J, with 17 bases between. CDR1 and CDR2 from the germline V gene are SGHVS and FQNEAQ. As DNA, the CDR3 is TGTGCCAGCAGCTCAGTACAGGGTCGTGGAGGCTACACCTTC. Translating it yields CASSSVQGRGGYTF.

The sample holds a few counts of this clonotype. The CDR3: CASRKGQGATNSKIPEAFF. The CDR3 DNA follows: TGTGCCAGCAGGAAGGGACAGGGGGCGACCAACTCTAAAATACCTGAAGCTTTCTTT. The V gene is TRBV2, the J gene TRBJ1-1; TRBD1 matches at 12 bases. J gave up 6 bases and V 6 bases, and 20 bases lay outside the gene matches. CDR1 SNHLY and CDR2 FYNNEI come from the germline V gene. The CDR3 runs 19 residues.

This clonotype was detected only a few times. J is TRBJ2-1 and V is TRBV20-1; no firm D call. Per germline, CDR1 DFQATT and CDR2 SNEGSKA (reference sequence). The CDR3 consists of 15 residues. V lost 1 base to trimming and J lost 5 bases, with 15 bases between them. CDR3: CSARALRNRNNEQFF. In nucleotides, the CDR3 is TGCAGTGCTAGAGCGCTCCGTAATCGGAACAATGAGCAGTTCTTC.

This clonotype was detected ten times or more. The chain combines TRBV5-8 with TRBJ1-6, with D possibly matching TRBD1 (5 bases). The V end lost 1 base, the J end lost 10 bases, and 18 bases lay between the germline ends. Germline V CDR1 and CDR2: SGHTS, YDEGEE. This CDR3 comprises 16 residues. The CDR3 DNA reads as TGTGCCAGCAGCTTGAATTACGGGACGGCGATCTCACCCCTCCACTTT. Encoded protein: CASSLNYGTAISPLHF.

This clonotype occurred a few times. The gene calls are TRBV7-6 and TRBJ2-7; 11 positions match TRBD1. The CDR3 is 14 amino acids. From germline, CDR1 is SGHVS and CDR2 FNYEAQ. V was clipped by 4 bases and J by 7 bases; unmatched bases: 6. Here the CDR3 DNA reads TGTGCCAGCAGCTCCGGGACAGGGGGTGGAGAGCAGTACTTC. The encoded protein is CASSSGTGGGEQYF.

The V call is TRBV28, the J call TRBJ2-1, with 13 positions matching TRBD2. J gave up 6 bases and V 4 bases, and 3 bases lay outside the gene matches. This CDR3 has 15 amino acids. Germline values: CDR1 MDHEN, CDR2 SYDVKM. CDR3 sequence: CASSSWTSGSNEQFF. The DNA for the CDR3 is TGTGCCAGCAGTTCCTGGACTAGCGGGAGCAATGAGCAGTTCTTC.

This clonotype was picked up many times. The rearrangement uses TRBV11-2 and TRBJ1-5; TRBD1 matches 7 bases. This CDR3 contains 15 residues. Germline V CDR1 and CDR2: SGHAT, FQNNGV. The ends lost 5 bases at V and 3 bases at J; junction bases unmatched: 7. The CDR3 DNA follows: TGTGCCAGCAGCCCGGGACAGAACCTCAATCAGCCCCAGCATTTT. Its protein is CASSPGQNLNQPQHF.

The sample holds many counts of this clonotype. This rearrangement joins TRBV28 to TRBJ2-7; 11 nucleotides agree with TRBD2. The trim removed 10 bases at V and 7 bases at J, leaving 9 bases unmatched. Germline V CDR1 and CDR2: MDHEN, SYDVKM. The CDR3 covers 13 residues. CDR3 DNA: TGTGCCATTAAGCCCCGACTAGCGGGAGAGCAGTACTTC. Protein sequence: CAIKPRLAGEQYF.

V is TRBV28 and J is TRBJ1-1; unclear D gene. The CDR3 length is 13 residues. V lost 4 bases to trimming and J lost 0 bases, with 6 bases between them. CDR1 is MDHEN, CDR2 SYDVKM, per germline. In nucleotides, the CDR3 is TGTGCCAGCAGTTGGCCGATGAACACTGAAGCTTTCTTT. Amino acids: CASSWPMNTEAFF.

The chain employs TRBV18 and TRBJ1-3, with D possibly TRBD1 on 6 matching bases. This CDR3 contains 15 residues. Germline values: CDR1 KGHSH, CDR2 LQKENI. The V and J ends lost 3 bases and 0 bases respectively, with 9 bases between them. The CDR3 coding sequence is TGTGCCAGCTCACCGACAGGCCACTCTGGAAACACCATATATTTT. This sequence encodes CASSPTGHSGNTIYF.

This clonotype was seen many times. This chain uses TRBV10-3 with TRBJ2-5; D is unclear. The germline V gene has CDR1 ENHRY and CDR2 SYGVKD. The CDR3 is 13 amino acids. Trimming took off 5 bases at V and 5 bases at J, with 12 bases between the two ends. In DNA form, the CDR3 reads TGTGCCATCAGTCCGTACTCGAGGGAGACCCAGTACTTC. Encoded protein: CAISPYSRETQYF.

This clonotype was counted between two and nine times. The rearrangement joins TRBV20-1 to TRBJ1-2; TRBD1 matches 7 bases. J lost 7 bases, V lost 3 bases, and 8 bases had no gene match. The CDR3 covers 13 residues. The germline V gene encodes CDR1 DFQATT and CDR2 SNEGSKA (reference sequence). The CDR3, as DNA: TGCAGTGCTAGCCTCACGACAGGGTCTGGCTACACCTTC. It codes for CSASLTTGSGYTF.

At least ten counts were recorded for this clonotype. This chain uses TRBV28 with TRBJ2-5, with TRBD2 as a possible D gene (6 bases). Germline-derived CDR1 and CDR2 are MDHEN and SYDVKM. Deletions cut 6 bases from V and 2 bases from J, with 16 bases between. CDR3 length equals 15 residues. The CDR3 nucleotides are TGTGCCAGCAGAAAAACCGGGACTCAGCAAGAGACCCAGTACTTC. This gives the protein CASRKTGTQQETQYF.

The chain employs TRBV20-1 and TRBJ2-2; 8 bases are a match to TRBD2. This CDR3 spans 15 amino acids. V shed 3 bases and J 4 bases; nucleotides not matched to a gene: 7. Germline V lookup: CDR1 DFQATT, CDR2 SNEGSKA (reference sequence). The CDR3 DNA follows: TGCAGTGCTAGCGGGAGGGCCTATGGCACCGGGGAGCTGTTTTTT. This codes for CSASGRAYGTGELFF.

In its sample, this clonotype was seen many times. The V call is TRBV18, the J call TRBJ1-2; tentatively, D is TRBD1 (5 bases). The V gene's germline CDR1 is KGHSH and CDR2 LQKENI. This CDR3 spans 13 amino acids. V lost 3 bases and J lost 4, with 9 bases in between. The CDR3 reads CASSPDSAYGYTF. CDR3 in DNA: TGTGCCAGCTCACCCGACAGTGCCTATGGCTACACCTTC.

This clonotype came up many times. This chain uses TRBV5-1 with TRBJ1-1; tentative D call: TRBD1 (6 bases). V was trimmed by 0 bases and J by 4 bases, leaving 10 bases between them. Germline V lookup: CDR1 SGHRS, CDR2 YFSETQ. The CDR3 totals 14 residues. CDR3 coding DNA: TGCGCCAGCAGCTTGGCCGTGACAGGCACTGAAGCTTTCTTT. Translating gives CASSLAVTGTEAFF.